This TCR beta chain was identified in a study of glioma-infiltrating T cells after dendritic cell vaccination. Study at large: Patients had newly diagnosed or recurrent glioblastoma and received dendritic cell vaccines.

Time point in this sample: after dendritic cell vaccination, including at tumor progression/relapse. The primer mix had 60 V beta and 13 J beta primers. The assay was immunoSEQ multiplex PCR, and TCRdb's table has in-frame clones only and misses some. The data hold around 60,000 clones, with around nine tenths observed a single time. Trimming pared 0 bases from V and 0 bases from J, leaving 7 bases between. Germline CDR1 and CDR2: SGHTS and YDEGEE. This CDR3 is built from 15 residues. V gene TRBV5-8 combines with J gene TRBJ1-5, with a tentative D call TRBD1 (5 bases). This specimen consisted of blood, obtained after dendritic cell vaccination. The clonotype was recovered from a human donor with glioblastoma. The CDR3, as DNA: TGTGCCAGCAGCTTGGGGACATATAGCAATCAGCCCCAGCATTTT. Translating it yields CASSLGTYSNQPQHF.